Listed below are T cell receptor beta chains from one sample, sequenced in a study of blood T cell repertoires in COVID-19. Sequencing was performed with immunoSEQ multiplex PCR; in TCRdb, only in-frame clones are kept and a portion is missing. The sample records tens of thousands of clones, around 80% being singletons. The sample comprised peripheral blood. Source of these receptors: a human donor in a cohort sampled during active COVID-19. CDR3s include the opening cysteine and the closing phenylalanine or tryptophan. D genes are given only for firm matches. Expanded clones are given a class, and other clones once, few, many or no size at all.

clone size	V gene	J gene	D gene	CDR3 DNA	CDR3 protein
-	TRBV9	TRBJ2-5	TRBD2	TGTGCCAGCAGCGTAGGGACTAGCATACAGACCCAGTACTTC	CASSVGTSIQTQYF
few	TRBV4-2	TRBJ2-2	-	TGTGCCAGCAGCCAAGAGGGGGCGACTCTCAGGGCCGGGGAGCTGTTTTTT	CASSQEGATLRAGELFF
once	TRBV18	TRBJ2-5	TRBD2	TGTGCCAGCTCAACCAGCGGGAAAGAGACCCAGTACTTC	CASSTSGKETQYF
-	TRBV29-1	TRBJ2-7	-	TGCAGCGTTGTGCAGGGAAGCTACGAGCAGTACTTC	CSVVQGSYEQYF
-	TRBV2	TRBJ1-5	-	TGTGCCAGCAGTGAAACAGGGACGGATCAGCCCCAGCATTTT	CASSETGTDQPQHF
-	TRBV6-2/TRBV6-3	TRBJ2-3	TRBD2	TGTGCCAGCAGCGCCCTAGCGGGGGGACCTTCGGGGTATTTT	CASSALAGGPSGYF
-	TRBV4-2	TRBJ2-3	TRBD2	TGTGCCAGCAGCCCCGTCGGGGGGGCTAGCGGGTTCTATACCACAGATACGCAGTATTTT	CASSPVGGASGFYTTDTQYF
-	TRBV7-2	TRBJ2-5	TRBD2	TGTGCCAGCAGCTTTGCTAGCGGAGACCAAGAGACCCAGTACTTC	CASSFASGDQETQYF
-	TRBV28	TRBJ1-4	TRBD1	TGTGCCAGCAAATATCCCCAGGGGGCTGAAAAACTGTTTTTT	CASKYPQGAEKLFF
-	TRBV7-2	TRBJ2-3	-	TGTGCCAGCAGCTTAGCAGGGAGCGCTAGCACAGATACGCAGTATTTT	CASSLAGSASTDTQYF
once	TRBV11-2	TRBJ1-1	TRBD1	TGTGCCAGCAGCTTAGACGGACAGGTGAACACTGAAGCTTTCTTT	CASSLDGQVNTEAFF
-	TRBV4-2	TRBJ2-1	TRBD2	TGTGCCAGCAGCCCCCAAAGGGCTAGCGGGGGACACAATGAGCAGTTCTTC	CASSPQRASGGHNEQFF
-	TRBV10-1	TRBJ1-1	TRBD1	TGCGCCAGCAGTGAAGACAGGGGAAACACTGAAGCTTTCTTT	CASSEDRGNTEAFF
-	TRBV7-2	TRBJ2-7	TRBD1	TGTGCCAGCAGCTGGCAGGGGGCACAAAAGTCTTACGAGCAGTACTTC	CASSWQGAQKSYEQYF
-	TRBV6-5	TRBJ1-6	-	TGTGCCAGCAGTTACGGGGGGGGGCGCGATTCACCCCTCCACTTT	CASSYGGGRDSPLHF
-	TRBV5-4	TRBJ2-1	TRBD1	TGTGCCAGCAGCTCGGGGACAGGGGGCTACAATGAGCAGTTCTTC	CASSSGTGGYNEQFF
-	TRBV27	TRBJ2-1	TRBD2	TGTGCCAGTCAAAAGGGGACTACTTCCTACAATGAGCAGTTCTTC	CASQKGTTSYNEQFF
-	TRBV5-1	TRBJ2-3	-	TGCGCCAGCAGCATTACCCGAGGTGGCGCTACCACAGATACGCAGTATTTT	CASSITRGGATTDTQYF
-	TRBV6-4	TRBJ1-6	TRBD1	TGTGCCAGCAGTACCGGGACAGCTAATTCACCCCTCCACTTT	CASSTGTANSPLHF
-	TRBV5-6	TRBJ2-1	TRBD2	TGTGCCAGCAGCCCAATGGGACTAGCCAATCCCTCGGAGTACAATGAGCAGTTCTTC	CASSPMGLANPSEYNEQFF
-	TRBV5-1	TRBJ1-2	-	TGCGCCAGCAGCCCCCCGACAGGATCTAACTATGGCTACACCTTC	CASSPPTGSNYGYTF
-	TRBV28	TRBJ2-7	TRBD1	TGTGCCAGCAGTGGGGGACAGAAAACCTCCTACGAGCAGTACTTC	CASSGGQKTSYEQYF
once	TRBV14	TRBJ2-3	-	TGTGCCAGCAGCCAAGATGTCGGGATCGCGACAGATACGCAGTATTTT	CASSQDVGIATDTQYF
-	TRBV4-2	TRBJ2-3	TRBD2	TGTGCCAGCAGCCAAGTGGCGGGAGTGGGCGGAGATACGCAGTATTTT	CASSQVAGVGGDTQYF
-	TRBV28	TRBJ2-7	-	TGTGCCAGCAGTTTAAGGAGTCCGGGGAGGCAGTACTTC	CASSLRSPGRQYF
-	TRBV7-6	TRBJ2-1	TRBD2	TGTGCCAGCAGCTTAAGATGGGAAGCGGGGGCCCCTCCCGGCGGTTACAATGAGCAGTTCTTC	CASSLRWEAGAPPGGYNEQFF
-	TRBV7-2	TRBJ2-5	TRBD2	TGTGCCAGCAGCCCCCGTAGCGGGGCGGGGGTGGCCCAGTACTTC	CASSPRSGAGVAQYF
-	TRBV19	TRBJ2-1	TRBD2	TGTGCCAGTAGTATAGGGCGTTCGGGGGGTAATGAGCAGTTCTTC	CASSIGRSGGNEQFF
-	TRBV5-4	TRBJ2-7	-	TGTGCCAGCAGTTTCTCTCCGGGACATGAATACGAGCAGTACTTC	CASSFSPGHEYEQYF
-	TRBV5-4	TRBJ1-2	-	TGTGCCAGCAGCTTAGGTTACAGGGCCGATGGCTACACCTTC	CASSLGYRADGYTF
-	TRBV19	TRBJ1-5	-	TGTGCCAGTAGTACGGGTTATCAGCCCCAGCATTTT	CASSTGYQPQHF
few	TRBV5-6	TRBJ2-1	-	TGTGCCAGCAGCTTGGGACTAGTAAATGGTGAGCAGTTCTTC	CASSLGLVNGEQFF
many	TRBV5-4	TRBJ2-1	-	TGTGCCAGCAGCCCGATTGCCTACTCCTACAATGAGCAGTTCTTC	CASSPIAYSYNEQFF
-	TRBV5-8	TRBJ2-3	-	TGTGCCAGCAGCTTGTTGCAGGGCCCAGATACGCAGTATTTT	CASSLLQGPDTQYF
-	TRBV3-1/TRBV3-2	TRBJ2-1	TRBD2	TGTGCCAGCAGCCAAGGGGTTAGCGGGAGTCGGAGTGAGCAGTTCTTC	CASSQGVSGSRSEQFF
-	TRBV7-2	TRBJ2-2	-	TGTGCCAGCAGCCTAGGGGTTAGCGCTCTCACCGGGGAGCTGTTTTTT	CASSLGVSALTGELFF
-	TRBV4-3	TRBJ2-5	-	TGCGCCAGCAGCCAAGTAGTCCGGGGGTCCCCATACCAAGAGACCCAGTACTTC	CASSQVVRGSPYQETQYF
few	TRBV4-1	TRBJ1-1	-	TGCGCCAGCAGCCAGGATCCAGAGGACAGTTCTATCAGTGAAGCTTTCTTT	CASSQDPEDSSISEAFF
-	TRBV5-4	TRBJ2-3	TRBD1	TGTGCCAGCAGCTCCGGCCAGGGGGGCACAGATACGCAGTATTTT	CASSSGQGGTDTQYF
few	TRBV9	TRBJ1-4	-	TGTGCCAGCAGCGTCGGGGAAGGGTTTTGGGGTGAAAAACTGTTTTTT	CASSVGEGFWGEKLFF
-	TRBV18	TRBJ2-7	TRBD2	TGTGCCAGCTCACCTCGGGGACTAGCGGGGGGAGAGTCCTACGAGCAGTACTTC	CASSPRGLAGGESYEQYF
-	TRBV9	TRBJ2-2	TRBD1	TGTGCCAGCAACGGACAGGGGTCTACCGGGGAGCTGTTTTTT	CASNGQGSTGELFF
-	TRBV19	TRBJ2-3	-	TGTGCCAGTAGTAGCGGGGTGGGTGGCACAGATACGCAGTATTTT	CASSSGVGGTDTQYF
-	TRBV7-2	TRBJ2-5	TRBD2	TGTGCCAGCAGCCCGAGGATAGCGGGAGGGATAGGGGCCCAGTACTTC	CASSPRIAGGIGAQYF
-	TRBV7-8	TRBJ1-1	TRBD1	TGTGCCAGCAGCTTCCAGGACAGGGGGCAGAGCACTGAAGCTTTCTTT	CASSFQDRGQSTEAFF
-	TRBV7-6	TRBJ2-2	TRBD2	TGTGCCAGCAGCTTAGACCCTCGGACTAGCGGTTACACCGGGGAGCTGTTTTTT	CASSLDPRTSGYTGELFF
-	TRBV28	TRBJ2-3	-	TGTGCCAGCTCCTGGGGCGTCACAGATACGCAGTATTTT	CASSWGVTDTQYF
-	TRBV28	TRBJ2-1	-	TGTGCCACCGGATACAGCCTCCAATACAATGAGCAGTTCTTC	CATGYSLQYNEQFF
-	TRBV6-2/TRBV6-3	TRBJ1-5	-	TGTGCCAGCAGTTACGACAGAGATCAGCCCCAGCATTTT	CASSYDRDQPQHF
-	TRBV14	TRBJ1-4	-	TGTGCCAGCAGCCAAGATGCGGGATCAAGTGAAAAACTGTTTTTT	CASSQDAGSSEKLFF
-	TRBV30	TRBJ2-5	TRBD2	TGTGCCTGGAGTGTTCGGGGGGGCCGACAGACCCAGTACTTC	CAWSVRGGRQTQYF
few	TRBV28	TRBJ1-3	-	TGTGCCAGCGGCCCCGGGGGGAGGACTATCTCTGGAAACACCATATATTTT	CASGPGGRTISGNTIYF
once	TRBV27	TRBJ2-3	TRBD2	TGTGCCAGCAGTCTCTCCGGGACTACCCCCGGTACGCAGTATTTT	CASSLSGTTPGTQYF
once	TRBV6-5	TRBJ2-2	TRBD1	TGTGCCAGCAGTTGGGACAGGGGCACCGGGGAGCTGTTTTTT	CASSWDRGTGELFF
-	TRBV29-1	TRBJ1-2	TRBD1	TGCAGCGTTGGCGGACAGGGATTGTGGTACACCTTC	CSVGGQGLWYTF
few	TRBV9	TRBJ1-6	-	TGTGCCAGCAGCGTGGCCCCGGGAAATTCACCCCTCCACTTT	CASSVAPGNSPLHF
once	TRBV11-2	TRBJ2-5	TRBD1	TGTGCCAGCAGTTCCACCCCCCCCCATTGGGGGACAGGGGCCTACCAAGAGACCCAGTACTTC	CASSSTPPHWGTGAYQETQYF
-	TRBV5-1	TRBJ2-4	TRBD1	TGCGCCAGCAGCCAAGACGGGACAGGGTCTGACATTCAGTACTTC	CASSQDGTGSDIQYF
few	TRBV12-5	TRBJ1-1	-	TGTGCTAGTGGTTCGGACAGTAACACTGAAGCTTTCTTT	CASGSDSNTEAFF
-	TRBV27	TRBJ1-5	TRBD1	TGTGCCAGCAGGCCGGACAGGGGCCTGAATAGCAATCAGCCCCAGCATTTT	CASRPDRGLNSNQPQHF